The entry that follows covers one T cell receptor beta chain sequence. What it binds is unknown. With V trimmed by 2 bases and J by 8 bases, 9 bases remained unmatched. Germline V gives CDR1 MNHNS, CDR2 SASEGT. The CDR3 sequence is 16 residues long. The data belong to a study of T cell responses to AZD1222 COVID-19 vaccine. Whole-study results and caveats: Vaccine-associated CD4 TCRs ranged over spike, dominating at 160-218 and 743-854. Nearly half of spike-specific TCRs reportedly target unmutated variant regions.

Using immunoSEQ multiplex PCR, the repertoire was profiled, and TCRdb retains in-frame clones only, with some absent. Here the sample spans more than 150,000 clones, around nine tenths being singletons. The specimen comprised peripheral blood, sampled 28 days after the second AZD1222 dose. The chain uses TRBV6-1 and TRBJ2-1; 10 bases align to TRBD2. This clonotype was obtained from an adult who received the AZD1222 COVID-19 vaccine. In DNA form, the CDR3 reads TGTGCCAGCAGTGAACAAAGCGGGAGGGGTTTCCATGAGCAGTTCTTC. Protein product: CASSEQSGRGFHEQFF.